This TCR beta chain was recorded in a study of sequential checkpoint blockade in melanoma. About the research overall: TCRbeta immunosequencing was performed on DNA from roughly 90 pretreatment melanoma tumor samples.

Measured with immunoSEQ multiplex PCR; TCRdb has only the in-frame clones, and not every one. The sample has approximately 5,600 clones, approximately 35% seen once. Treatment indicated: randomized to nivolumab then ipilimumab (arm A) or the reverse (arm B). None of the patients previously received DNA-damaging chemotherapy. On this clone: No antigen is known for it.

Notes on the study in general: In arm A, pretreatment tumor clonality was associated with response.

This CDR3 is 16 amino acids long. Trimming took off 7 bases at V and 0 bases at J, with 16 bases between the two ends. This rearrangement joins TRBV6-7 to TRBJ1-5; D is uncertain. TRBV6-7 falls under the ORF class, with uncertain function. The sequence came from a human donor with melanoma. Here the sequenced sample was tumor tissue (inferred from file names), taken from a patient given nivolumab and ipilimumab in sequence. The CDR3 nucleotides are TGTGCCAGCAACCTATCCGGTCGACTTAGCAATCAGCCCCAGCATTTT. This codes for CASNLSGRLSNQPQHF.